This T cell receptor (beta chain) was retrieved from a study of T cell clonotyping in hematopoietic cell transplantation. Study-level points and caveats: Higher Inverse Simpson Index values in graft donor and pretransplant recipient predicted broader posttransplant TCR diversity.

Trimming cost V 2 bases and J 5 bases; bases outside gene matches: 8. Germline CDR1 is LGHNT and CDR2 is FRNRAP. The CDR3 length is 16 residues. In regard to this clone: The antigen remains unidentified.

The data were produced by immunoSEQ multiplex PCR, yet TCRdb's version contains in-frame clones alone and is incomplete. The data hold more than 7,000 clones, with approximately 85% observed a single time. Samples: about 28 days before transplant, then days 30, 100 and 180 after. J is TRBJ2-5 and V is TRBV12-5, with 10 bases lining up with TRBD2. This clonotype originated in a female patient in her thirties or forties who had an allogeneic stem cell transplant, so the T cells may come from the graft donor. Some clones in this sample may be carry-over from other donors' samples. The sample here was PBMCs, taken 180 days after allogeneic stem cell transplant. Written as DNA, the CDR3 is TGTGCTAGTGGTTTGTTCGAGCGGGGGGGCGGGGAGACCCAGTACTTC. Residues: CASGLFERGGGETQYF.